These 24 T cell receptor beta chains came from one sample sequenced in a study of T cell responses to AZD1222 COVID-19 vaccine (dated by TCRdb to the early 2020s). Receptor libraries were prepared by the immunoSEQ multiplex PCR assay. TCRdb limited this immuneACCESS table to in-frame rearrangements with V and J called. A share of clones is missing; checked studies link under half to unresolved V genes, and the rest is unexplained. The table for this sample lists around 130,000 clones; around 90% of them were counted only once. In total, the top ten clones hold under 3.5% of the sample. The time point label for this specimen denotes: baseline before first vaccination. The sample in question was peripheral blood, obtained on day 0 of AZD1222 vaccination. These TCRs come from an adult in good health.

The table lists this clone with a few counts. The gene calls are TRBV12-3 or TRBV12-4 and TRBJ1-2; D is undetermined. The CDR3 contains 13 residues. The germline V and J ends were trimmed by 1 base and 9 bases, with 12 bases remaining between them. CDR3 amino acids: CASSLVTGQSYTF. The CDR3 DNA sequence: TGTGCCAGCAGTTTAGTAACGGGTCAGAGCTACACCTTC.

CDR3 DNA sequence: TGTGCCAGCAGTCCGGACTGGCAAAGTGAGCAGTTCTTC. Its protein product is CASSPDWQSEQFF. The rearrangement joins TRBV27 to TRBJ2-1, with TRBD2 as a possible D gene (5 bases). The CDR3 sequence is 13 residues long. The germline CDR1 and CDR2 sequences are MNHEY and SMNVEV (reference sequence). V was clipped by 5 bases and J by 9 bases, with 14 bases between them.

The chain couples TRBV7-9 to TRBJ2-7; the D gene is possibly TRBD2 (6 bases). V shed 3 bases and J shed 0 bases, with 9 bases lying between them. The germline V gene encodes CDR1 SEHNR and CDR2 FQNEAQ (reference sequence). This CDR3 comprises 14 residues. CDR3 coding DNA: TGTGCCAGCAGCTTGATCGGGAGCTCCTACGAGCAGTACTTC. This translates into CASSLIGSSYEQYF.

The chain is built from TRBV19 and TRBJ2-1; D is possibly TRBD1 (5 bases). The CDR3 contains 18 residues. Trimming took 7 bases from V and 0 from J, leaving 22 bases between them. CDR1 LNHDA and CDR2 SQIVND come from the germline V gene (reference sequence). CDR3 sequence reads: CASTSLVGATNSYNEQFF. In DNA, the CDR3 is TGTGCCAGTACCTCATTAGTTGGGGCAACAAACTCCTACAATGAGCAGTTCTTC.

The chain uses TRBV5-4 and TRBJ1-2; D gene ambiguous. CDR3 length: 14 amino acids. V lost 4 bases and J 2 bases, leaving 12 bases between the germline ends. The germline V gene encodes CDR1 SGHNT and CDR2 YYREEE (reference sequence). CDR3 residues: CASSLGVGNYGYTF. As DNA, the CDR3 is TGTGCCAGCAGCCTTGGCGTGGGGAACTATGGCTACACCTTC.

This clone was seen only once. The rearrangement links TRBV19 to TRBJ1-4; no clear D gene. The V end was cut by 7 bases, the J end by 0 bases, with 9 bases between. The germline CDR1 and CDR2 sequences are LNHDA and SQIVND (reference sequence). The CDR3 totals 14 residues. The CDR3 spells CASTLQSTNEKLFF. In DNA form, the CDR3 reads TGTGCCAGTACCCTCCAGTCAACTAATGAAAAACTGTTTTTT.

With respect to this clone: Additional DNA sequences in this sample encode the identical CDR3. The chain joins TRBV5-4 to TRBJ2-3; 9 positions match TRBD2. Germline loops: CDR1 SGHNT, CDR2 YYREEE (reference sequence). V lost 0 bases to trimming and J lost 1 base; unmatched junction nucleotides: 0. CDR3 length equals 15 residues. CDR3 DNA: TGTGCCAGCAGCTTGGGACTAGCGGGCACAGATACGCAGTATTTT. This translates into CASSLGLAGTDTQYF.

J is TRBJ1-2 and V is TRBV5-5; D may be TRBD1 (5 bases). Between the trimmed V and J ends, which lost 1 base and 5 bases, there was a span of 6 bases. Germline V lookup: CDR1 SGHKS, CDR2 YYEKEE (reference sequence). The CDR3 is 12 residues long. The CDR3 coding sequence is TGTGCCAGCAGCTTGACAGGTTATGGCTACACCTTC. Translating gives CASSLTGYGYTF.

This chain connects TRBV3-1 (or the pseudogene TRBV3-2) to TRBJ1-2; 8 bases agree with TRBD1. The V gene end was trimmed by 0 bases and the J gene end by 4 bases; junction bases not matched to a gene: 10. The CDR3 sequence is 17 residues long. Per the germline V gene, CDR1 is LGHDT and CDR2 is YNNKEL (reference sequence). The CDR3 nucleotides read TGTGCCAGCAGCCAAGATGGGAGACAGGGGAGACTCTATGGCTACACCTTC. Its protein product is CASSQDGRQGRLYGYTF.

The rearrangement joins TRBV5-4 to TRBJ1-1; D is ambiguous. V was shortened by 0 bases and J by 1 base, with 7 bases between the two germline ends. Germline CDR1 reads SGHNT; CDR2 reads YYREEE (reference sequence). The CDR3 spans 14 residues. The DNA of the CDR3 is TGTGCCAGCAGCTTGGGTACTAGGAACACTGAAGCTTTCTTT. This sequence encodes CASSLGTRNTEAFF.

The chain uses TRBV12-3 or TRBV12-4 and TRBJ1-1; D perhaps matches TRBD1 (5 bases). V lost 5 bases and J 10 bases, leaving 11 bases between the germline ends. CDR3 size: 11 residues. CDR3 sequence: CASSHGTRAFF. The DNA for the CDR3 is TGTGCCAGCAGTCACGGGACGCGAGCTTTCTTT.

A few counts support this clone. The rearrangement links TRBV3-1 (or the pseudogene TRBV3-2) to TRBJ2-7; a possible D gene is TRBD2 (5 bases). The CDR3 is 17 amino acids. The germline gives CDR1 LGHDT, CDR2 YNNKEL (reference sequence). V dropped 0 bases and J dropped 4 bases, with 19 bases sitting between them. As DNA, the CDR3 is TGTGCCAGCAGCCAAGATCTCAGGAAGGAGGTCTGGTACGAGCAGTACTTC. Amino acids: CASSQDLRKEVWYEQYF.

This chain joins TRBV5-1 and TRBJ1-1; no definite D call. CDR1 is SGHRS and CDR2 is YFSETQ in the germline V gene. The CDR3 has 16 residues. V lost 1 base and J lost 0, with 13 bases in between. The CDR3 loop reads CASSLRSAGMNTEAFF. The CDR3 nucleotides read TGCGCCAGCAGCTTGCGCTCCGCCGGTATGAACACTGAAGCTTTCTTT.

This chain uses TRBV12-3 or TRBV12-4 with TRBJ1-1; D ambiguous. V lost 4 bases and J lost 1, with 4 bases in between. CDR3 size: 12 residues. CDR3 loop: CASSYRNTEAFF. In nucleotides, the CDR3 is TGTGCCAGCAGTTACAGGAACACTGAAGCTTTCTTT.

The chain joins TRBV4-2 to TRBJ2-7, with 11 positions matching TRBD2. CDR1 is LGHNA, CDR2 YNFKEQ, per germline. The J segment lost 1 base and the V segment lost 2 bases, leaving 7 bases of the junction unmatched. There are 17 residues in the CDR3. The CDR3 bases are TGTGCCAGCAGCCAAATTACTAGCGGGAGAAGGTCCTACGAGCAGTACTTC. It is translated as CASSQITSGRRSYEQYF.

The DNA of the CDR3 is TGTGCCAGCACCGATAGGGAATTGGGCCCCAGCTCCTACAATGAGCAGTTCTTC. The encoded protein is CASTDRELGPSSYNEQFF. V is TRBV5-4 and J is TRBJ2-1; D not certain. With 6 bases removed from V and 0 bases from J, the gap between germline ends came to 22 bases. CDR1 SGHNT and CDR2 YYREEE come from the germline V gene (reference sequence). This CDR3 contains 18 residues.

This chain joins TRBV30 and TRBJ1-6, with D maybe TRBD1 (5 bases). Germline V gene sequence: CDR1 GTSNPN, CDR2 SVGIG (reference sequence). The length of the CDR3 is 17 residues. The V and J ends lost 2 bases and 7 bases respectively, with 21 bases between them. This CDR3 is CAWSSSRVGGNNSPLHF. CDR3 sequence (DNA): TGTGCCTGGAGTTCTAGCCGGGTGGGGGGAAACAATTCACCCCTCCACTTT.

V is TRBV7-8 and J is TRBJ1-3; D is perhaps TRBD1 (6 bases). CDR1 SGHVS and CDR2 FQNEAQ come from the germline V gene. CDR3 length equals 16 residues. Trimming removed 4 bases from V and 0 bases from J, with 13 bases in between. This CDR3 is CASSSARTASGNTIYF. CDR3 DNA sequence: TGTGCCAGCAGCTCCGCCCGGACAGCCTCTGGAAACACCATATATTTT.

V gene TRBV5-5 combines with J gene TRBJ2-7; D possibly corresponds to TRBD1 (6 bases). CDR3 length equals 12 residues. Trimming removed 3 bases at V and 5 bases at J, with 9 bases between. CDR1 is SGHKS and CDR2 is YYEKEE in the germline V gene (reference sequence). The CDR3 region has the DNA TGTGCCAGCAGCTCTGGACAGAACGAGCAGTACTTC. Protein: CASSSGQNEQYF.

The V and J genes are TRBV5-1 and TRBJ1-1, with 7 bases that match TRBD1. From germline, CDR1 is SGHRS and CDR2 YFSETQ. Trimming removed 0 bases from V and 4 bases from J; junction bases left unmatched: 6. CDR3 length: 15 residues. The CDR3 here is CASSLDNRGFTEAFF. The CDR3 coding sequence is TGCGCCAGCAGCTTGGATAACAGGGGTTTCACTGAAGCTTTCTTT.

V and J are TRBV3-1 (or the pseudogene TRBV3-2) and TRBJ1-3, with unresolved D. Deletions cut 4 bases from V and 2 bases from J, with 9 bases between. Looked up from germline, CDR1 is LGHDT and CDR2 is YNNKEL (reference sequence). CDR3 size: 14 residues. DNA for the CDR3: TGTGCCAGCAGCCCCAGGAGCCCTGGAAACACCATATATTTT. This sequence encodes CASSPRSPGNTIYF.

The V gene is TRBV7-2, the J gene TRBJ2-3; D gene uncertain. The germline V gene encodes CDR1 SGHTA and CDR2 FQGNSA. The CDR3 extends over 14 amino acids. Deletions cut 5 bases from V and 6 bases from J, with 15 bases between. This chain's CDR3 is CASSPTTAWDTQYF. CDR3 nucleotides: TGTGCCAGCAGCCCTACCACCGCGTGGGATACGCAGTATTTT. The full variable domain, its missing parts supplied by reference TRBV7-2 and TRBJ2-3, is GAGVSQSPSNKVTEKGKDVELRCDPISGHTALYWYRQSLGQGLEFLIYFQGNSAPDKSGLPSDRFSAERTGGSVSTLTIQRTQQEDSAVYLCASSPTTAWDTQYFGPGTRLTVL.

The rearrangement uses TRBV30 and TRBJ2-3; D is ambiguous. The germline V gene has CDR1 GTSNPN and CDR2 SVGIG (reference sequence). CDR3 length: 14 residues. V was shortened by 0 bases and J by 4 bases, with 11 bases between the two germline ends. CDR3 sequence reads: CAWSVPGRSDTQYF. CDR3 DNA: TGTGCCTGGAGTGTCCCGGGCCGCTCAGATACGCAGTATTTT.

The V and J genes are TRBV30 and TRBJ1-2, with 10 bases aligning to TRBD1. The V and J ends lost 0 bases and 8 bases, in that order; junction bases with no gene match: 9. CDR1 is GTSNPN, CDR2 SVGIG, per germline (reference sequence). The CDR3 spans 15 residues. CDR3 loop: CAWSVQDRGREGYTF. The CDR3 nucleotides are TGTGCCTGGAGTGTACAAGACAGGGGGCGGGAAGGCTACACCTTC.